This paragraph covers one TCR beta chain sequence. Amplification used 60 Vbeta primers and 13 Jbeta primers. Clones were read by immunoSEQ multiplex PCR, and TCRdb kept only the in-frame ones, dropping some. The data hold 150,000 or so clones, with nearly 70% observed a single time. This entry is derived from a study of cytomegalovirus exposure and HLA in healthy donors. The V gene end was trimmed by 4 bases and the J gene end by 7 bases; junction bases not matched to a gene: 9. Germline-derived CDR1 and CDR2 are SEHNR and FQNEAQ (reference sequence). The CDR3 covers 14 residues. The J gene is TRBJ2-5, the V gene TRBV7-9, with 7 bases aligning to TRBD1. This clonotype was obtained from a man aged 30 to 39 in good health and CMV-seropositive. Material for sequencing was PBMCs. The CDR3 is CASSSGQAEATQYF. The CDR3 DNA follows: TGTGCCAGCAGCTCTGGACAGGCTGAGGCGACCCAGTACTTC.